The clone carrying this T cell receptor (beta chain) was counted a single time. Its antigen is still unknown. Sequenced by immunoSEQ multiplex PCR; TCRdb stores in-frame clones only, minus some. The sample gives roughly 26,000 clones, 86% of which show up once; roughly 30% is in the top ten. This sample stems from a study of PD-L1 blockade in urothelial cancer. Study context: Of prior chemotherapy regimens, patients had received between 0 and 3. The study recovered a median of around 150,000 T cells per blood sample.

Findings of the study overall: Clonality of blood TCR below the median before treatment predicted better survival. Durable-benefit patients showed greater tumor-associated blood clone expansion at 3 weeks.

Germline V gene data show CDR1 as LNHDA and CDR2 as SQIVND (reference sequence). The V and J ends lost 5 bases and 7 bases respectively, with 19 bases between them. The CDR3 runs 15 residues. The source of this sequence is a man aged 55 to 70 with urothelial cancer. The specimen was PBMCs, collected around atezolizumab (anti-PD-L1) treatment. This chain connects TRBV19 to TRBJ2-3; D unclear. CDR3 region: CASSLGFPQTYTQYF. CDR3 sequence (DNA): TGTGCCAGTAGTCTTGGCTTTCCTCAAACCTATACGCAGTATTTT. The variable domain in full, completed from reference TRBV19 and TRBJ2-3, reads DGGITQSPKYLFRKEGQNVTLSCEQNLNHDAMYWYRQDPGQGLRLIYYSQIVNDFQKGDIAEGYSVSREKKESFPLTVTSAQKNPTAFYLCASSLGFPQTYTQYFGPGTRLTVL.